The 23 T cell receptor beta chains presented below share a single source sample, sequenced in a study of vaccination and CD4 T cells after COVID-19 (dated by TCRdb to the early 2020s). Their recognized antigens are unknown. This sample's treatment or condition label indicates: approximately nine-day PBMC culture with coronavirus spike peptide pools or control peptides (ViraFEST assay). The method was PCR. The sequencer listed for this sample is Illumina iSeq 100. DNA from cultured CD4+ T cells underwent TCR sequencing with the Oncomine TCR Beta short-read assay at the Johns Hopkins FTIC core. Clones were called with MiXCR by TCRdb after fastp trimmed the public reads at Q25, and only in-frame beta chains were retained. Every entry covers one CDR3 protein and lists the most common genes and DNA from its rows. Here the sample has approximately 20,000 distinct CDR3 sequences; about half occur a single time. The ten largest account for about 2.7% of the sample.

The sequences come from CD4+ T cells from blood, cultured in vitro, collected after SARS-CoV-2 vaccination. The receptors were gathered from a human donor who had recovered from COVID-19.

The V call is TRBV19, the J call TRBJ1-3, with D hard to call. There are 13 residues in the CDR3. Germline assignment: CDR1 LNHDA and CDR2 SQIVND (reference sequence). V gave up 7 bases and J gave up 4 bases, with 11 bases separating them. The DNA for the CDR3 is TGTGCCAGTATCCCTGAGGCGGGAAACACCATATATTTT. Amino acids: CASIPEAGNTIYF.

The chain carries TRBV7-3 and TRBJ1-6, with D uncertain. CDR1 SGHTA and CDR2 FQGTGA come from the germline V gene. Trimming removed 5 bases at V and 7 bases at J, with 9 bases between. The CDR3 spans 13 residues. CDR3 sequence reads: CASSESPNSPLHF. As DNA, the CDR3 is TGTGCCAGCAGCGAATCCCCGAATTCACCCCTCCACTTT.

The chain has TRBV12-3 or TRBV12-4 and TRBJ1-2; D is ambiguous. The CDR3 contains 13 residues. Trimming removed 3 bases from V and 0 bases from J, with 5 bases in between. As DNA, the CDR3 is TGTGCCAGCAGTTTTGACTCTAACTATGGCTACACCTTC. Translated, it gives CASSFDSNYGYTF.

The CDR3 sequence: CASRRDYQGEQYF. CDR3 DNA: TGTGCCAGCAGGCGGGACTACCAGGGCGAGCAGTACTTC. The chain has TRBV6-2 or TRBV6-3 and TRBJ2-7; the match to TRBD2 covers 7 bases. This CDR3 has 13 amino acids. The V segment lost 6 bases and the J segment 6 bases; nucleotides outside the gene matches: 8. Germline loops: CDR1 MNHEY, CDR2 SVGEGT.

This clonotype was counted between two and nine times. The genes are TRBV10-3 and TRBJ1-1; D remains unclear. V lost 0 bases to trimming and J lost 5 bases, with 7 bases between them. This CDR3 is 13 amino acids long. Germline loops: CDR1 ENHRY, CDR2 SYGVKD. CDR3 region: CAISESPRTEAFF. In DNA form, the CDR3 reads TGTGCCATCAGTGAGTCCCCGAGGACTGAAGCTTTCTTT.

Only a few counts were recorded for this clonotype. This rearrangement joins TRBV7-2 to TRBJ1-2, with 12 positions matching TRBD1. CDR3 length: 16 amino acids. Germline V gives CDR1 SGHTA, CDR2 FQGNSA. The junction had 10 bases not matched to a gene; V was cut back by 4 bases and J by 7 bases. CDR3 DNA: TGTGCCAGCAGCTCCTACCCGGGACAGGGGGCGCGTGGCTACACCTTC. Amino acids: CASSSYPGQGARGYTF.

J is TRBJ2-7 and V is TRBV2, with unresolved D. CDR3 size: 13 residues. Germline loops: CDR1 SNHLY, CDR2 FYNNEI. Trimming removed 7 bases at V and 4 bases at J, with 14 bases between. DNA of the CDR3: TGTGCCAGCACCGAAGAGTTCGGATACGAGCAGTACTTC. Protein: CASTEEFGYEQYF.

The rearrangement uses TRBV2 and TRBJ2-1; the D is unclear. This CDR3 is 13 amino acids long. Germline V gives CDR1 SNHLY, CDR2 FYNNEI. Deletions cut 6 bases from V and 9 bases from J, with 15 bases between. The DNA of the CDR3 is TGTGCCAGCAGGCCGGAGCCGGACGCTGAGCAGTTCTTC. Its protein product is CASRPEPDAEQFF.

V gene TRBV7-2 combines with J gene TRBJ1-2; weak D call: TRBD1 (6 bases). Trimming removed 4 bases from V and 0 bases from J, with 12 bases in between. CDR1 and CDR2 from the germline V gene are SGHTA and FQGNSA. This CDR3 has 15 amino acids. The CDR3 DNA is TGTGCCAGCAGCTCCCGGACAGCAACTAACTATGGCTACACCTTC. Amino acid sequence: CASSSRTATNYGYTF.

This clonotype occurred a few times. DNA for the CDR3: TGCAGTGCTACGGACAGGGGGCGAACCGGGGAGCTGTTTTTT. Translated, it gives CSATDRGRTGELFF. This chain uses TRBV20-1 with TRBJ2-2, with 11 bases matching TRBD1. The CDR3 runs 14 residues. CDR1 and CDR2 (germline): DFQATT, SNEGSKA (reference sequence). V shed 4 bases, J shed 5 bases, and the junction held 3 bases outside the gene matches.

A few counts support this clonotype. The chain couples TRBV5-1 to TRBJ1-1, with TRBD1 matching over 10 bases. The CDR3 is made up of 16 amino acids. The ends lost 5 bases at V and 5 bases at J; junction bases unmatched: 12. Germline-derived CDR1 and CDR2 are SGHRS and YFSETQ. CDR3 sequence reads: CASRRTGTGDGTEAFF. Here the CDR3 DNA reads TGCGCCAGCAGGCGGACCGGGACAGGGGATGGTACTGAAGCTTTCTTT. Variable domain in full (rest from reference TRBV5-1 and TRBJ1-1): KAGVTQTPRYLIKTRGQQVTLSCSPISGHRSVSWYQQTPGQGLQFLFEYFSETQRNKGNFPGRFSGRQFSNSRSEMNVSTLELGDSALYLCASRRTGTGDGTEAFFGQGTRLTVV.

This clonotype was detected a few times. The chain couples TRBV6-5 to TRBJ1-1; D not certain. CDR1 is MNHEY and CDR2 is SVGAGI in the germline V gene. Trimming stripped 2 bases from V and 1 base from J, with 11 bases between. This CDR3 is built from 15 residues. For the CDR3, the DNA is TGTGCCAGCAGTTACGCGACCCGGGCGAACACTGAAGCTTTCTTT. This codes for CASSYATRANTEAFF.

The CDR3 protein is CSVLAGVLTDTQYF. The CDR3, as DNA: TGCAGCGTTCTAGCGGGAGTGCTTACAGATACGCAGTATTTT. This chain connects TRBV29-1 to TRBJ2-3; 10 nucleotides agree with TRBD2. The CDR3 runs to 14 residues. Losses at the gene ends were 5 bases for V and 3 bases for J; bases not matched to a gene: 5. Germline-derived CDR1 and CDR2 are SQVTM and ANQGSEA.

The CDR3 region is CASSLSGENYNEQFF. In nucleotides, the CDR3 is TGTGCCAGCAGCTTGTCAGGGGAAAACTACAATGAGCAGTTCTTC. V is TRBV7-2 and J is TRBJ2-1, with D tentatively TRBD1 (6 bases). Trimming pared 3 bases from V and 3 bases from J, leaving 12 bases between. CDR1 is SGHTA and CDR2 is FQGNSA in the germline V gene. CDR3 length: 15 amino acids.

A few counts support this clonotype. V and J are TRBV15 and TRBJ2-7, with a tentative D call TRBD1 (6 bases). This CDR3 spans 16 amino acids. CDR1 LNHNV and CDR2 YYDKDF come from the germline V gene (reference sequence). The V end was cut by 0 bases, the J end by 4 bases, with 16 bases between. In DNA form, the CDR3 reads TGTGCCACCAGCAGAGATGGGGGCAGAAAGGAATACGAGCAGTACTTC. Amino acids: CATSRDGGRKEYEQYF.

CDR3 amino acids: CASSQSLIRAGKADEQYF. The CDR3 region has the DNA TGTGCCAGCAGCCAATCTTTAATTCGGGCGGGCAAGGCGGACGAGCAGTACTTC. This chain uses TRBV7-9 with TRBJ2-7; D is perhaps TRBD2 (5 bases). This CDR3 contains 18 residues. Germline CDR1 SEHNR, CDR2 FQNEAQ (reference sequence). V was clipped by 5 bases and J by 5 bases, with 28 bases between them.

The chain has TRBV7-7 and TRBJ2-1, with D perhaps being TRBD1 or TRBD2 (5 bases each). Germline CDR1 and CDR2: SSHAT and FNYEAQ (reference sequence). This CDR3 has 17 residues. The V end was cut by 2 bases, the J end by 5 bases, with 19 bases between. The DNA for the CDR3 is TGTGCCAGCAGCTTATCCCCGGGGCGCACGGGGAACAATGAGCAGTTCTTC. It is translated as CASSLSPGRTGNNEQFF.

The rearrangement links TRBV7-2 to TRBJ1-1, with D unclear. The CDR3 length is 15 residues. In germline, CDR1 is SGHTA, CDR2 FQGNSA. The germline V and J ends were trimmed by 6 bases and 6 bases, with 20 bases remaining between them. CDR3 sequence: CASRAAAPVGSEAFF. CDR3 bases: TGTGCCAGCAGGGCCGCCGCTCCCGTCGGGTCTGAAGCTTTCTTT.

This clonotype was seen a handful of times. This chain links TRBV6-5 with TRBJ2-5; D is possibly TRBD2 (5 bases). CDR3 length: 16 amino acids. With 0 bases removed from V and 10 bases from J, the gap between germline ends came to 21 bases. From germline, CDR1 is MNHEY and CDR2 SVGAGI. The CDR3 DNA sequence: TGTGCCAGCAGTTACTCGGTTGATAGGACGGAGCGGAACCAGTACTTC. Translating gives CASSYSVDRTERNQYF.

The genes are TRBV6-1 and TRBJ2-7, with D maybe TRBD1 (6 bases). The CDR3 consists of 14 residues. Trimming took 5 bases from V and 6 from J, leaving 17 bases between them. CDR1 and CDR2 from the germline V gene are MNHNS and SASEGT. CDR3 protein: CASSQQGREREQYF. The CDR3 region has the DNA TGTGCCAGCAGTCAGCAGGGGAGAGAACGCGAGCAGTACTTC.

The rearrangement uses TRBV7-2 and TRBJ2-3; 9 nucleotides align to TRBD2. J was trimmed by 2 bases and V by 3 bases; bases with no gene match: 6. This CDR3 spans 16 amino acids. CDR1 and CDR2 (germline): SGHTA, FQGNSA. The CDR3 reads CASSFTGGRATDTQYF. CDR3 sequence (DNA): TGTGCCAGCAGCTTTACGGGCGGGAGGGCCACAGATACGCAGTATTTT. Supplemented by reference TRBV7-2 and TRBJ2-3, the full variable domain reads GAGVSQSPSNKVTEKGKDVELRCDPISGHTALYWYRQSLGQGLEFLIYFQGNSAPDKSGLPSDRFSAERTGGSVSTLTIQRTQQEDSAVYLCASSFTGGRATDTQYFGPGTRLTVL.

J is TRBJ1-1 and V is TRBV11-3; D unresolved. From germline, CDR1 is SGHNT and CDR2 YENEEA. The CDR3 totals 15 residues. V was clipped by 1 base and J by 1 base, with 10 bases between them. The CDR3 loop reads CASSLGGRPNTEAFF. The DNA for the CDR3 is TGTGCCAGCAGCTTAGGTGGACGGCCGAACACTGAAGCTTTCTTT.

The chain combines TRBV7-2 with TRBJ1-3, with a possible D match to TRBD1 (5 bases). Germline V gene data show CDR1 as SGHTA and CDR2 as FQGNSA. This CDR3 contains 13 residues. V was pared by 0 bases and J by 7 bases, with 7 bases between. As DNA, the CDR3 is TGTGCCAGCAGCTTAGCGGGGGGGAACACCATATATTTT. Its protein product is CASSLAGGNTIYF.